This is a list of T cell receptor beta chains from one sample in a study of blood T cell repertoires in COVID-19. The data were produced by immunoSEQ multiplex PCR, yet TCRdb's version contains in-frame clones alone and is incomplete. This sample yields around 200,000 clones, of which 85% to 90% are seen a single time; less than 3% belongs to the top ten. The sample consisted of peripheral blood. The receptor source for this set is a man in his forties or fifties with active or convalescent COVID-19. Both conserved end residues are part of each CDR3. Fields, in order: clone size, V gene, J gene, D gene, CDR3 DNA, CDR3 protein. The D gene is left open where the match is weak. A row's size may be missing; if present it is once, few, many or a size class.

-,TRBV28,TRBJ1-5,-,TGTGCCAGCACCGCTATCAGGGAACTTAGCAATCAGCCCCAGCATTTT,CASTAIRELSNQPQHF
-,TRBV5-4,TRBJ1-2,TRBD1,TGTGCCAGCAGCCCTCGGGACAGGACTAACTATGGCTACACCTTC,CASSPRDRTNYGYTF
-,TRBV5-6,TRBJ2-5,TRBD2,TGTGCCAGCAGACTCACTAGCGCAGAGACCCAGTACTTC,CASRLTSAETQYF
-,TRBV13,TRBJ1-3,TRBD1,TGTGCCAGCAGCTCCAGGACAGGGGCTGGAAACACCATATATTTT,CASSSRTGAGNTIYF
-,TRBV10-3,TRBJ1-2,-,TGTGCCATCAGTGAGGGGAGGGCTAGCTATGGCTACACCTTC,CAISEGRASYGYTF
-,TRBV14,TRBJ1-2,-,TGTGCCAGCAGCCAAGACACAGGGCTATATGGCTACACCTTC,CASSQDTGLYGYTF
-,TRBV29-1,TRBJ2-5,TRBD2,TGCAGCGTTGAAGATCCCTTAGCGGGGGGGCAAGAGACCCAGTACTTC,CSVEDPLAGGQETQYF
-,TRBV2,TRBJ2-2,-,TGTGCCAGCATCAACCCTAGGGGATCGAACACCGGGGAGCTGTTTTTT,CASINPRGSNTGELFF
-,TRBV28,TRBJ1-2,TRBD1,TGTGCCAGCAGAATCCTTCGGACAGGAATTAACTATGGCTACACCTTC,CASRILRTGINYGYTF
-,TRBV29-1,TRBJ1-2,TRBD1,TGCAGCGTTGGGAGAGGGGGCCGGCCTAACTATGGCTACACCTTC,CSVGRGGRPNYGYTF
-,TRBV28,TRBJ1-4,TRBD1,TGTGCCAGCAGTAAACAGGGGGTCGGTGAAAAACTGTTTTTT,CASSKQGVGEKLFF
-,TRBV7-9,TRBJ1-2,TRBD1,TGTGCCAGCAGCCCTGGACAGGGGCTGGGTTATGGCTACACCTTC,CASSPGQGLGYGYTF
-,TRBV9,TRBJ2-3,TRBD1,TGTGCCAGCAGCGCCGGGCCCGGGACAGGGGGCGAAGATACGCAGTATTTT,CASSAGPGTGGEDTQYF
-,TRBV19,TRBJ1-2,-,TGTGCCAGTAGCTCCCTTTTTTCCAGTGGCTATGGCTACACCTTC,CASSSLFSSGYGYTF
-,TRBV7-8,TRBJ1-2,TRBD1,TGTGCCAGCAGCCAGGGACAGAACTATGGCTACACCTTC,CASSQGQNYGYTF
-,TRBV11-1,TRBJ2-5,-,TGTGCCAGCAGCCCCCCCATCCAGGGGATGGTGCAGACCCAGTACTTC,CASSPPIQGMVQTQYF
-,TRBV5-1,TRBJ2-2,-,TGCGCCAGCAGCTTGGGTTCTACAGAGTACACCGGGGAGCTGTTTTTT,CASSLGSTEYTGELFF
-,TRBV3-1/TRBV3-2,TRBJ2-7,-,TGTGCCAGCAGCCCCGGGGGTCGAGCCGAGCAGTACTTC,CASSPGGRAEQYF
-,TRBV12-3/TRBV12-4,TRBJ1-2,-,TGTGCCAGCAGCCCCAGTGAGGGTGATGGCTACACCTTC,CASSPSEGDGYTF
-,TRBV28,TRBJ1-1,-,TGTGCCAGCATCCAGCGCATGAACACTGAAGCTTTCTTT,CASIQRMNTEAFF
-,TRBV11-1,TRBJ1-2,-,TGTGCCAGCGGACAAGAAGGAGGGTTTAGAGGCTACACCTTC,CASGQEGGFRGYTF
-,TRBV2,TRBJ1-2,-,TGTGCCAGCAGTGAATCGTCTTACTATGGCTACACCTTC,CASSESSYYGYTF
few,TRBV4-1,TRBJ2-3,-,TGCGCCAGCAGCCAAGATTGGGGGGAAGGGGCAGATACGCAGTATTTT,CASSQDWGEGADTQYF
few,TRBV3-1/TRBV3-2,TRBJ1-1,-,TGTGCCAGCAGCCAAATGGAGGGGACTGAAGCTTTCTTT,CASSQMEGTEAFF
-,TRBV5-1,TRBJ1-3,-,TGCGCCAGCAGCTTAGGGGCATCAGGGTCTTCCGGAAACACCATATATTTT,CASSLGASGSSGNTIYF
-,TRBV25-1,TRBJ1-4,-,TGTGCCAGCAGTGAATCCCCGGTTAGGGCAGGGGTTCTGTTTTTT,CASSESPVRAGVLFF
once,TRBV7-2,TRBJ1-1,-,TGTGCCAGCAGCGTCCAGGGGAACACTGAAGCTTTCTTT,CASSVQGNTEAFF
-,TRBV3-1/TRBV3-2,TRBJ1-1,TRBD1,TGTGCCAGCAGCATCCGGGACAGCGGGGAAGCTTTCTTT,CASSIRDSGEAFF
-,TRBV14,TRBJ2-1,TRBD2,TGTGCCAGCAGCCCCCAGGGGACGCTACTAGCGGGTCCCTACAATGAGCAGTTCTTC,CASSPQGTLLAGPYNEQFF
-,TRBV5-4,TRBJ1-6,TRBD1,TGTGCCAGCAGCTTACGACAGGGAGCGGATTCACCCCTCCACTTT,CASSLRQGADSPLHF
-,TRBV7-9,TRBJ2-2,-,TGTGCCAGCAGCTTATATGAGGTCACCGGGGAGCTGTTTTTT,CASSLYEVTGELFF
-,TRBV7-2,TRBJ2-3,TRBD1,TGTGCCAGCAGCTCAACAGGGGGTTGGGGCACAGATACGCAGTATTTT,CASSSTGGWGTDTQYF
-,TRBV7-8,TRBJ2-1,TRBD1,TGTGCCAGCAGCTCCACAGGGGGCGATGAGCAGTTCTTC,CASSSTGGDEQFF
once,TRBV5-5,TRBJ2-1,TRBD1,TGTGCCAGCAGCTCCGGACAGGGTAACTACAATGAGCAGTTCTTC,CASSSGQGNYNEQFF
-,TRBV24-1,TRBJ2-5,-,TGTGCCACCACAGGGACTCCGGCAGGATTGAAAGAGACCCAGTACTTC,CATTGTPAGLKETQYF
-,TRBV28,TRBJ1-2,-,TGTGCCAGCAGCTTAGGGACACCCTATGGCTACACCTTC,CASSLGTPYGYTF